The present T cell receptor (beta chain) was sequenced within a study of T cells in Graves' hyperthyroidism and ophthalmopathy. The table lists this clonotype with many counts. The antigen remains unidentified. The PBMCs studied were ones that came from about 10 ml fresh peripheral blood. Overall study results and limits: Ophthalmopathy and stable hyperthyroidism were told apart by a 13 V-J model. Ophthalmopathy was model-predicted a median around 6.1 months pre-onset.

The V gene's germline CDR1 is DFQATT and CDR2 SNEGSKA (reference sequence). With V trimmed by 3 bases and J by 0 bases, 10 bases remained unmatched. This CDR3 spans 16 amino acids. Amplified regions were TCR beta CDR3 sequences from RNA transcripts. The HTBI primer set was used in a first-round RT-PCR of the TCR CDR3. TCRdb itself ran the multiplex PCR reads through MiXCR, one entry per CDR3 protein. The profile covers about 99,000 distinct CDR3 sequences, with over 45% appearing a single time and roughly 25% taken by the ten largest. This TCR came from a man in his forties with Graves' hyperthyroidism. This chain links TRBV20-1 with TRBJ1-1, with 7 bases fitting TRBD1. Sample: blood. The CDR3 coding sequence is TGCAGTGCTAGGGACCTGGACAGGTCCCTGAACACTGAAGCTTTCTTT. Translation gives CSARDLDRSLNTEAFF.